This T cell receptor beta chain was observed in a study of T cells expressing NK-cell markers (dated by TCRdb to about 2020). For the study in its entirety: In sorted CD3+CD56+NKG2C+, CD3+CD56+NKG2C- and CD3+CD56-NKG2C+ T-cell subsets from several donors, TCR beta-chain repertoires were profiled. Among the eight sequenced donors, seven were HCMV-seropositive and one was HCMV-seronegative. The study sequenced eight donors, all healthy volunteers chosen at random: three men and five women. The libraries were sequenced on Illumina HiSeq 2000/2500, MiSeq or NextSeq, producing 2 x 150 bp reads. What the research found in general, with its limitations: In six or seven donors, the dominant CD3+CD56+NKG2C+ clonotypes ranked among the top 10 CD8+ clonotypes, making up about 1.0-8% of CD8+ T cells. Whether the expanded NKG2C-expressing T cell clones were specific for HCMV antigens remained unclear. Those dominant clonotypes were again the most abundant among CD3+CD56-NKG2C+ cells in four donors, at about 25-65%.

Sequenced using an Illumina HiSeq 2000. TCR beta cDNA libraries were made by 5'RACE template switching that added a universal primer site and unique molecular identifiers. Priming for cDNA synthesis came from the TCR beta constant segment, and two successive PCR amplification steps followed. From the authors' description of their analysis: MIGEC was used to demultiplex reads and group the reads by UMI, and MiTCR was used to assemble and quantify clonotypes. To remove erroneous sequences, TCR cDNA sequences were retained only when supported by two or more reads. The tcR package was used for downstream repertoire analysis, with clonotypes matched between fractions based on CDR3 nucleotide sequence plus V segment. Antigen specificity was annotated against VDJdb with VDJmatch, allowing one amino acid substitution in CDR3. TCRdb reprocessed the reads; each CDR3 protein sequence makes one entry, and DNA is unavailable. The V and J calls and clone size are TCRdb's, not the authors'. The table for this sample lists just under 150,000 distinct CDR3 sequences. Jointly, the top ten make up 12% of the sample.

CDR1 is given as LGHNA and CDR2 as YNFKEQ, both from the germline V gene. Including the terminal cysteine and phenylalanine, the CDR3 comprises 17 residues. No DNA was logged. Concerning this clonotype itself: Its cognate antigen has yet to be identified.

HCMV serostatus was determined by detecting HCMV-specific IgG in serum with a commercial ELISA kit. Ficoll density gradient centrifugation was used to isolate peripheral blood mononuclear cells from blood. The chain joins TRBV4-2 to TRBJ1-1; there is no DNA to check the TCRdb D call of TRBD1. The sequencing sample was made of blood T cells: a sorted CD56 or NKG2C T cell subset, CD4+ or CD8+ T cells, or bulk PBMC T cells (not recorded which). The clonotype originates from a man younger than 35 in good health. Donor details come from another sample of the same person, matched by shared clones. This receptor has the CDR3 CASSPRRQGVTRTEAFF.